This record covers a single T cell receptor beta chain. These data belong to a study of control samples from healthy donors and cancer patients. The V gene's germline CDR1 is LGHNA and CDR2 YSLEER. The junction had 10 bases not matched to a gene; V was cut back by 2 bases and J by 6 bases. The CDR3 length is 16 residues. Assay: immunoSEQ multiplex PCR; the TCRdb copy retains only in-frame clones and omits some. The table records about 120,000 clones, less than 95% of them present only once. The sequenced material came from blood. This clonotype was sampled from a man aged 25-45 years in good health. The J gene is TRBJ2-3, the V gene TRBV4-3, with 8 positions matching TRBD2. The CDR3 DNA sequence: TGCGCCAGCAGCCAACAACCGGGACTAGGGGTGGATACGCAGTATTTT. Translating gives CASSQQPGLGVDTQYF.